This T cell receptor (beta chain) is drawn from a study of T cell responses to AZD1222 COVID-19 vaccine. This CDR3 has 15 amino acids. V was clipped by 0 bases and J by 2 bases, with 11 bases between them. Germline loops: CDR1 MNHEY, CDR2 SMNVEV (reference sequence). Generated by immunoSEQ multiplex PCR, the TCRdb table keeps only in-frame clones and is missing some. The sample gives tens of thousands of clones, 84% of which show up once; roughly 7.3% is in the top ten. Notes on this clone: Its antigen remains unidentified.

Study findings and constraints: Possibly, clonal diversity was underestimated; donors were largely white British and included more females. Baseline seropositivity characterized only a handful of AZD1222 recipients.

This receptor was obtained from an adult in good health. The chain carries TRBV27 and TRBJ2-7; D might be TRBD1 (5 bases). This specimen was peripheral blood, taken on day 0 of AZD1222 vaccination. For the CDR3, the DNA is TGTGCCAGCAGTTTATCGGTGGCAGGGACCTACGAGCAGTACTTC. Its protein is CASSLSVAGTYEQYF.